This section outlines one T cell receptor beta chain sequence together with its context. Antigen specificity is unknown. V shed 3 bases and J shed 4 bases, with 11 bases lying between them. The V gene's germline CDR1 is SNHLY and CDR2 FYNNEI. The CDR3 loop spans 14 amino acids. This record comes from a study of beta chain features in type 1 diabetes. Reverse transcribing all isolated RNA meant expressed TCRB transcripts were sequenced. Data came from immunoSEQ multiplex PCR; TCRdb stores just in-frame clones and leaves some out. In the table there are just over 600,000 clones, around 15% of which are singletons. Study-level points and caveats: VDJ junctions from type 1 diabetes patients carried fewer insertions and larger deletions.

Averaging approximately 110 mL, one heparinised blood draw came from each individual donor. This chain joins TRBV2 and TRBJ2-3; D might be TRBD1 (5 bases). Input material: naive CD4+ T cells from blood. This sequence was found in a man younger than 30 in good health. The CDR3 loop reads CASSDPQGSDTQYF. The CDR3 DNA reads as TGTGCCAGCAGTGACCCCCAGGGATCAGATACGCAGTATTTT.